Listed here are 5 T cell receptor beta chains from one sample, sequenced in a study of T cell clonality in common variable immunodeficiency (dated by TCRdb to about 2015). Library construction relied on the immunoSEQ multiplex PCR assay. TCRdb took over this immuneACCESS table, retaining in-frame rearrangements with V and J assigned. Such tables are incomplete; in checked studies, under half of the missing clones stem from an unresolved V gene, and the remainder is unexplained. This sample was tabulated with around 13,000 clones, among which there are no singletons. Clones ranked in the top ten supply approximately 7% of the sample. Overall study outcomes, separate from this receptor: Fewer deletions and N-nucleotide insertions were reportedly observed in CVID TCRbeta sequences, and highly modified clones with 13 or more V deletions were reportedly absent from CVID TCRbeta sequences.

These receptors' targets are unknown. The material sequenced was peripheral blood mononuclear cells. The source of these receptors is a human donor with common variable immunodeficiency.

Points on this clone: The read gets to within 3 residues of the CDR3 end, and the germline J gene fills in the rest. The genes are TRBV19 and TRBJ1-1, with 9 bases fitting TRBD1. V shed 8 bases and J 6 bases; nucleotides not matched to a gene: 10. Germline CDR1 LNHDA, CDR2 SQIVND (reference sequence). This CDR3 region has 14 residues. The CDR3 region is CASGTGQGGSEAFF. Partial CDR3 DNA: TGTGCCAGTGGAACGGGACAGGGAGGATCTGAA.

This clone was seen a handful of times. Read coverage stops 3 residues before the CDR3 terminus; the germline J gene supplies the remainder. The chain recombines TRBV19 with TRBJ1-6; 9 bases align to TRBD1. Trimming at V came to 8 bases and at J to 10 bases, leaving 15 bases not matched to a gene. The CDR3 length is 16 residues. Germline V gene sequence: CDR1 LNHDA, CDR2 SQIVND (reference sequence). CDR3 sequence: CASGDRANSIASPLHF. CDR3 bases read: TGTGCCAGTGGGGACAGGGCCAACTCGATTGCGTCACCC.

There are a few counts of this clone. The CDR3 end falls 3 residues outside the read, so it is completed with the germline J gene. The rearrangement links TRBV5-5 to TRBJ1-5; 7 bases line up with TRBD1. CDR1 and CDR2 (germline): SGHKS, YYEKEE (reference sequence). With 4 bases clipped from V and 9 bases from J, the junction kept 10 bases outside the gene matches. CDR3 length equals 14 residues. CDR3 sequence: CASSVGQVDRPQHF. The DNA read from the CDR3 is TGTGCCAGCAGCGTCGGACAGGTTGATCGGCCC.

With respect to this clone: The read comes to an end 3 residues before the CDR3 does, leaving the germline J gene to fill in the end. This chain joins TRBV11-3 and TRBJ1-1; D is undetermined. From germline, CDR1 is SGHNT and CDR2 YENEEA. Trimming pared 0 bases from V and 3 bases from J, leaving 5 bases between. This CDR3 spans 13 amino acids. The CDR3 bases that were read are TGTGCCAGCAGCTTAGAGGCACACACTGAA. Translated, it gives CASSLEAHTE. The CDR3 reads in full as CASSLEAHTEAFF.

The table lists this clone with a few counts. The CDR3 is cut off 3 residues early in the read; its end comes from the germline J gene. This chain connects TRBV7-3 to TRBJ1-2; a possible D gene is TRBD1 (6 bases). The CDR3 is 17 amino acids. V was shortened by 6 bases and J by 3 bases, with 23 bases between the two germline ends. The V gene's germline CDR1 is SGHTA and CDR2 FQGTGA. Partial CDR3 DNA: TGTGCCAGCAGAAGTCCCGGGACAACTCTAACGGACTATGGC. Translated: CASRSPGTTLTDYG. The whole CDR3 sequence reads CASRSPGTTLTDYGYTF.